This TCR beta chain emerged from a study of cytomegalovirus exposure and HLA in healthy donors. Study outcomes and limitations: Most TCR sequences were seen very rarely across donors, but some public TCRs occurred in many.

Per the germline V gene, CDR1 is SGHNT and CDR2 is YENEEA. CDR3 length equals 13 residues. V lost 1 base and J lost 11; bases outside the gene matches: 1. The assay was immunoSEQ multiplex PCR, and TCRdb's table has in-frame clones only and misses some. The sample lists roughly 98,000 clones, roughly 84% occurring once. Note on this clone: Its antigen is as yet unknown.

The chain employs TRBV11-3 and TRBJ2-4, with TRBD2 matching over 11 bases. This receptor was taken from a man aged 18 to 35 in good health and CMV-seropositive. Specimen: PBMCs. The CDR3 sequence: CASSLGTSGFQYF. In DNA, the CDR3 is TGTGCCAGCAGCTTAGGGACTAGCGGGTTTCAGTACTTC.